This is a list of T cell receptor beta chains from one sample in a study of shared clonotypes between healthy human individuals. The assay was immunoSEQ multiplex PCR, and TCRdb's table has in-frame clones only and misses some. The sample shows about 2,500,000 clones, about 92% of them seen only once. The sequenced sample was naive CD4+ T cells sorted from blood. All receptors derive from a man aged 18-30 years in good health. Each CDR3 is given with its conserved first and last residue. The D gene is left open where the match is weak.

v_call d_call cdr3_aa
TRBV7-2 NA CASSLDGVTRQPQHF
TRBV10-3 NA CAISESKTDTDTQYF
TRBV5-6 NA CASSLNSGRYSNQPQHF
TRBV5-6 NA CASSYPGLTDTQYF
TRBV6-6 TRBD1 CASSYSDRSSGNTIYF
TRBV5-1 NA CASSLGTSANYGYTF
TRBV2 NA CASSGGTFRATDTQYF
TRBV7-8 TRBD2 CASSPNGGKSQETQYF
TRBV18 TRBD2 CASSPTSANNEQFF
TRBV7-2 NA CASSLGGTGELFF
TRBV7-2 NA CASSPVREQFF
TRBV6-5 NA CASSPGRLRETQYF
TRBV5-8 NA CASSTRAGVGEQFF
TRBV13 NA CASSLVAGAGNTIYF
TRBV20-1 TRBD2 CSPLGGNEQFF
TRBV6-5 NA CASSYSWGVDEKLFF
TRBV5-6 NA CASSLLGPQETQYF
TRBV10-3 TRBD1 CAISGGTGRRAGNTIYF
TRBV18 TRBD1 CASSLGQGKNIQYF
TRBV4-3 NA CASSLGSRGTEAFF
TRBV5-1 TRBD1 CASSLAGQENYGYTF
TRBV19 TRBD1 CASSPRTGGADTQYF
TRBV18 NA CASSPALRLTETQYF
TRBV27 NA CASYTYPEGAKWPYF
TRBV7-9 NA CASSLWEGAGNTIYF
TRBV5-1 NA CASSLVTGPGNTIYF
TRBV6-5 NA CATARGGEQFF
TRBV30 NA CAWSVRGGIRKLFF
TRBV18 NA CASSPMSQGVNQPQHF
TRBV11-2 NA CASSFSSYEQYF
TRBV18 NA CASSPWAGASVSYEQYF
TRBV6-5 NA CASREAGELFF
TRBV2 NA CASSWTQSGETQYF
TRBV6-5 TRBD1 CASAGDRGYEQYF
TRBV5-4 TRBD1 CASSPSWGTGIYEQYF
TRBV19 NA CASSGQGKGGLFVETQYF
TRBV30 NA CAWNGPGTEAFF
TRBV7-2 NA CASSLAGNNEQYF
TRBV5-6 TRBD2 CASSWGLAGVRETQYF
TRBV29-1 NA CSVEGSGPRDEQYF
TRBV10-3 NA CAISGPDGEKLFF
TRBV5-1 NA CASSVGPGGNEQFF
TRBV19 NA CATARDAIDEQFF
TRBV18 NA CASSPPQGSGNTIYF
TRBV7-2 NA CASRPGGNNYGYTF
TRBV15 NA CATSNQGSYNEQFF
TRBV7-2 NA CASSLVINNEQFF
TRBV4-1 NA CASSQVISVITNQPQHF
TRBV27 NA CASSWTSYNSPLHF